A single sample gave rise to the 21 T cell receptor beta chains below, sequenced in a study of T-cell reconstitution after alpha-beta-depleted transplantation in children. During its preparation, the TCRbeta library received unique molecular identifiers. MiXCR, run by TCRdb on the PCR reads, gives a single entry per CDR3 protein. The table has some 240,000 distinct CDR3 sequences, around 12% seen once; the top ten hold 2.6%. This specimen consisted of PBMCs from the stem cell graft donor, obtained from the stem cell graft. The receptor source for this set is a human donor who donated a stem cell graft to a child with acute lymphoblastic leukemia.

The chain couples TRBV16 to TRBJ2-1; 8 bases agree with TRBD1. Germline V gene lookup returns CDR1 KGHSY and CDR2 FQNENV. The CDR3 spans 14 residues. The V and J ends lost 5 bases and 4 bases, in that order; junction bases with no gene match: 4. CDR3 coding DNA: TGTGCCAGCAGCACCAGACAGGGGTACAATGAGCAGTTCTTC. It codes for CASSTRQGYNEQFF.

The sample holds many counts of this clonotype. Sequence at one end of the junction differs from germline and may be a read error. This chain joins TRBV18 and TRBJ2-5, with D possibly matching TRBD2 (5 bases). The CDR3 is made up of 13 amino acids. In germline, CDR1 is KGHSH, CDR2 LQKENI. The CDR3 nucleotides are TGCGCCAGCAGCCCGGGGAGACAAGAGACCCAGTACTTC. Its protein is CASSPGRQETQYF.

This clonotype showed up many times. The V and J genes are TRBV5-5 and TRBJ1-3, with a possible D match to TRBD1 (5 bases). The CDR3 has 17 amino acids. With 0 bases removed from V and 0 bases from J, the gap between germline ends came to 13 bases. CDR1 and CDR2 from the germline V gene are SGHKS and YYEKEE (reference sequence). In DNA, the CDR3 is TGTGCCAGCAGCTTGGACAGGACCCCGAGCTCTGGAAACACCATATATTTT. This gives the protein CASSLDRTPSSGNTIYF.

Concerning this clonotype itself: At one boundary the junction diverges from the germline segment, which might be a read error. The chain recombines TRBV4-3 with TRBJ1-2; D is unresolved. This CDR3 spans 15 amino acids. CDR1 LGHNA and CDR2 YSLEER come from the germline V gene. The CDR3 protein is CASSQDAYPNNGYTF. The CDR3 DNA is TGCGCCAGCAGCCAAGACGCGTACCCTAACAATGGCTACACCTTC.

This clonotype was recorded many times. This chain uses TRBV3-1 with TRBJ2-3; D may be TRBD2 (6 bases). CDR3 size: 14 residues. The germline V and J ends were trimmed by 4 bases and 5 bases, with 13 bases remaining between them. Germline V lookup: CDR1 LGHDT, CDR2 YNNKEL (reference sequence). The CDR3 nucleotides read TGTGCCAGCAGCCTCGGGGGTGGAAGAGATACGCAGTATTTT. Residues: CASSLGGGRDTQYF.

The sample holds many counts of this clonotype. This rearrangement joins TRBV3-1 to TRBJ2-5; perhaps TRBD1 as D (6 bases). V shed 5 bases and J shed 3 bases, with 19 bases lying between them. CDR3 length equals 16 residues. Germline V gives CDR1 LGHDT, CDR2 YNNKEL (reference sequence). In nucleotides, the CDR3 is TGTGCCAGCAGCGCAACCCTAGACAGGCCAAAAGAGACCCAGTACTTC. Translating gives CASSATLDRPKETQYF.

At least ten counts were recorded for this clonotype. V gene TRBV7-2 combines with J gene TRBJ1-6; a possible D gene is TRBD1 (6 bases). The V gene lost 7 bases and the J gene lost 3 bases, with 13 bases spanning the gap. In germline, CDR1 is SGHTA, CDR2 FQGNSA. This CDR3 is 15 amino acids long. The CDR3 protein is CASTEQGFYNSPLHF. The CDR3 DNA is TGTGCCAGCACCGAACAGGGATTCTATAATTCACCCCTCCACTTT.

This clonotype appeared many times. J is TRBJ2-2 and V is TRBV5-1; D is unresolved. This CDR3 is 15 amino acids long. V was trimmed by 0 bases and J by 1 base, leaving 7 bases between them. Germline CDR1 and CDR2: SGHRS and YFSETQ. The CDR3 sequence is CASSLDLLNTGELFF. CDR3 coding DNA: TGCGCCAGCAGCTTGGATCTGTTGAACACCGGGGAGCTGTTTTTT.

This clonotype was detected ten times or more. The chain carries TRBV7-9 and TRBJ2-7; D ambiguous. CDR1 and CDR2 (germline): SEHNR, FQNEAQ (reference sequence). The V end lost 6 bases, the J end lost 4 bases, and 13 bases lay between the germline ends. This CDR3 has 13 amino acids. CDR3 in DNA: TGTGCCAGCAGGCCCGGACCGCAATACGAGCAGTACTTC. This translates into CASRPGPQYEQYF.

This clonotype was observed at least ten times. This chain joins TRBV20-1 and TRBJ1-5; D is uncertain. The CDR3 is 15 amino acids. From germline, CDR1 is DFQATT and CDR2 SNEGSKA (reference sequence). V gave up 6 bases and J gave up 2 bases, with 17 bases separating them. CDR3 loop: CSALHGRFGNQPQHF. In DNA form, the CDR3 reads TGCAGTGCCCTCCACGGGCGTTTTGGCAATCAGCCCCAGCATTTT.

This clonotype occurred many times. The genes are TRBV20-1 and TRBJ2-7; 7 positions agree with TRBD2. The ends lost 3 bases at V and 5 bases at J; junction bases unmatched: 10. The CDR3 extends over 14 amino acids. Looked up from germline, CDR1 is DFQATT and CDR2 is SNEGSKA (reference sequence). CDR3 sequence reads: CSASSGSRGDEQYF. The DNA of the CDR3 is TGCAGTGCTAGTAGCGGGTCTCGAGGCGACGAGCAGTACTTC.

This clonotype was picked up many times. The chain employs TRBV6-1 and TRBJ1-1, with D possibly being TRBD1 (6 bases). This CDR3 comprises 14 residues. The germline CDR1 and CDR2 sequences are MNHNS and SASEGT. The V gene lost 5 bases and the J gene lost 4 bases, with 14 bases spanning the gap. In DNA, the CDR3 is TGTGCCAGCAGTCGCGGGGCAGGGGCCACTGAAGCTTTCTTT. It codes for CASSRGAGATEAFF.

This clonotype was counted only a few times. The gene calls are TRBV20-1 and TRBJ2-1; the match to TRBD1 covers 10 bases. This CDR3 region has 15 residues. CDR1 DFQATT and CDR2 SNEGSKA come from the germline V gene (reference sequence). V was pared by 3 bases and J by 6 bases, with 8 bases of the junction left unmatched. CDR3 loop: CSASTDRGTRNEQFF. CDR3 bases: TGCAGTGCTAGCACGGACAGGGGGACCCGCAATGAGCAGTTCTTC.

Ten or more counts support this clonotype. This rearrangement joins TRBV20-1 to TRBJ1-2; D is perhaps TRBD1 (6 bases). V lost 6 bases to trimming and J lost 7 bases, with 15 bases between them. CDR1 DFQATT and CDR2 SNEGSKA come from the germline V gene (reference sequence). The CDR3 consists of 12 residues. The CDR3 nucleotides read TGCAGTGCCCCCAGAGGGGGAAGTGGCTACACCTTC. It codes for CSAPRGGSGYTF.

This clonotype was observed many times. One junction end does not reproduce the germline sequence, and a read error may be involved. The chain carries TRBV5-1 and TRBJ1-4; possibly TRBD1 for D (6 bases). The CDR3 extends over 14 amino acids. The germline gives CDR1 SGHRS, CDR2 YFSETQ. This CDR3 reads CASSGGPSNGKLFF. CDR3 DNA sequence: TGCGCCAGCAGCGGGGGCCCTTCCAATGGAAAACTGTTTTTT. Drawing the rest from reference TRBV5-1 and TRBJ1-4, the complete variable domain is KAGVTQTPRYLIKTRGQQVTLSCSPISGHRSVSWYQQTPGQGLQFLFEYFSETQRNKGNFPGRFSGRQFSNSRSEMNVSTLELGDSALYLCASSGGPSNGKLFFGSGTQLSVL.

This clonotype was recorded at least ten times. The chain joins TRBV28 to TRBJ2-3; possibly TRBD2 for D (6 bases). CDR3 size: 13 residues. The V and J ends lost 5 bases and 9 bases respectively, with 15 bases between them. Germline values: CDR1 MDHEN, CDR2 SYDVKM. The CDR3 bases are TGTGCCAGCAGTCTCGGGACTCTCGTGACGCAGTATTTT. Protein sequence: CASSLGTLVTQYF.

This clonotype was counted ten times or more. V is TRBV6-5 and J is TRBJ2-3; 7 nucleotides line up with TRBD1. The CDR3 consists of 15 residues. V shed 6 bases, J shed 4 bases, and the junction held 10 bases outside the gene matches. Looked up from germline, CDR1 is MNHEY and CDR2 is SVGAGI. The CDR3 protein is CASRPDRVKADTQYF. The CDR3 coding sequence is TGTGCCAGCAGGCCCGACAGGGTGAAGGCAGATACGCAGTATTTT.

This CDR3 is CASSLGGTVKTGELFF. DNA for the CDR3: TGTGCCAGCAGCCTCGGGGGCACGGTGAAGACCGGGGAGCTGTTTTTT. V gene TRBV4-2 combines with J gene TRBJ2-2; D tentatively reads TRBD1 or TRBD2 (6 bases each). Germline V gives CDR1 LGHNA, CDR2 YNFKEQ. CDR3 length equals 16 residues. Trimming removed 4 bases from V and 5 bases from J, with 17 bases in between.

Of note for this clonotype: Mismatch with germline at one junction end may stem from a read error. This sequence joins TRBV7-7 and TRBJ2-5; TRBD2 aligns across 9 bases. CDR1 and CDR2 from the germline V gene are SSHAT and FNYEAQ (reference sequence). The CDR3 is 19 amino acids. The CDR3: CASSLEAGLAGRGHETQYF. CDR3 in DNA: TGTGCTAGCAGCTTAGAAGCAGGGCTAGCGGGACGTGGCCACGAGACCCAGTACTTC. The whole variable domain, filled in from reference TRBV7-7 and TRBJ2-5, reads GAGVSQSPRYKVTKRGQDVTLRCDPISSHATLYWYQQALGQGPEFLTYFNYEAQPDKSGLPSDRFSAERPEGSISTLTIQRTEQRDSAMYRCASSLEAGLAGRGHETQYFGPGTRLLVL.

The chain links TRBV9 to TRBJ2-1; 12 bases fit TRBD2. This CDR3 is 17 amino acids long. Germline-derived CDR1 and CDR2 are SGDLS and YYNGEE. V trimming: 0 bases; J trimming: 9 bases; junction bases outside the gene matches: 10. DNA for the CDR3: TGTGCCAGCAGCGTAGGGTCGACTAGCGGGAGTCTCGGTGAGCAGTTCTTC. Its translation: CASSVGSTSGSLGEQFF.

This clonotype was seen repeatedly, ten times or more. The rearrangement joins TRBV5-1 to TRBJ2-1; no clear D. Germline CDR1 SGHRS, CDR2 YFSETQ. The CDR3 has 11 residues. V gave up 7 bases and J gave up 10 bases, with 12 bases separating them. CDR3 sequence (DNA): TGCGCCAGCCGAATGACCCTAGAGCAGTTCTTC. This translates into CASRMTLEQFF.